This TCR beta chain was observed in a study of T cell responses to AZD1222 COVID-19 vaccine. Study findings and constraints: It should be noted that donors were predominantly white British and more often female, and clonal diversity was possibly underestimated. Within unmutated variant regions lay the reported targets of nearly half of spike-specific TCRs.

As regards this clone: As yet, its antigen is unknown.

TCRdb keeps only in-frame clones here, not all; method: immunoSEQ multiplex PCR. This repertoire shows some 140,000 clones, approximately 90% found once; its top ten account for 1.9%. From germline, CDR1 is MDHEN and CDR2 SYDVKM. This CDR3 contains 14 residues. V was pared by 1 base and J by 3 bases, with 10 bases between. The chain couples TRBV28 to TRBJ2-7, with D possibly called TRBD1 or TRBD2 (5 bases each). The specimen was peripheral blood, collected on day 0 of AZD1222 vaccination. The receptor's source is an adult in good health. CDR3 sequence (DNA): TGTGCCAGCAGTTTATCTGGGACCGGCTACGAGCAGTACTTC. It yields the protein CASSLSGTGYEQYF.